The 24 T cell receptor beta chains below come from one sample, sequenced in a study of blood T cell repertoires in COVID-19. Produced via immunoSEQ multiplex PCR; TCRdb's table is partial and in-frame only. The sample lists roughly 200,000 clones, around 85% seen once, with 3% to 4% in the top ten. Sequenced sample: PBMCs or T cells enriched from blood (not recorded which). Source of these receptors: a woman between 40 and 55 years old with acute COVID-19.

The chain combines TRBV15 with TRBJ2-5; 8 positions match TRBD2. CDR1 is LNHNV and CDR2 is YYDKDF in the germline V gene (reference sequence). This CDR3 region has 15 residues. The ends lost 6 bases at V and 0 bases at J; junction bases unmatched: 6. In DNA, the CDR3 is TGTGCCACCAGGCCCACGGGAGGGTACCAAGAGACCCAGTACTTC. The encoded protein is CATRPTGGYQETQYF.

This chain joins TRBV7-9 and TRBJ1-6, with 7 bases identical to TRBD1. J was trimmed by 7 bases and V by 5 bases; bases with no gene match: 11. Looked up from germline, CDR1 is SEHNR and CDR2 is FQNEAQ (reference sequence). The CDR3 consists of 16 residues. DNA of the CDR3: TGTGCCAGCAGCCTCATAGCGGGACAGCGAAATTCACCCCTCCACTTT. Translation gives CASSLIAGQRNSPLHF.

The chain links TRBV27 to TRBJ1-6, with D perhaps matching TRBD1 (5 bases). V dropped 2 bases and J dropped 7 bases, with 12 bases sitting between them. This CDR3 has 15 amino acids. Germline loops: CDR1 MNHEY, CDR2 SMNVEV (reference sequence). The DNA of the CDR3 is TGTGCCAGCAGTTTACTCGACAGTCAGAATTCACCCCTCCACTTT. Translation gives CASSLLDSQNSPLHF.

V gene TRBV6-4 combines with J gene TRBJ1-1, with D possibly matching TRBD1 (5 bases). CDR3 size: 16 residues. Germline CDR1 and CDR2: MRHNA and SNTAGT. Trimming pared 3 bases from V and 1 base from J, leaving 15 bases between. The CDR3 protein is CASSEFPTARNTEAFF. The CDR3 DNA follows: TGTGCCAGCAGTGAGTTCCCGACAGCCAGGAACACTGAAGCTTTCTTT.

In the case of this clone: This specimen includes other DNA sequences encoding the same CDR3. The chain carries TRBV2 and TRBJ2-5; tentatively, D is TRBD2 (5 bases). V shed 3 bases and J shed 2 bases, with 7 bases lying between them. Germline CDR1 is SNHLY and CDR2 is FYNNEI. The CDR3 has 13 residues. CDR3 sequence reads: CASSEDSQETQYF. The CDR3 DNA follows: TGTGCCAGCAGTGAGGACTCGCAAGAGACCCAGTACTTC.

The rearrangement links TRBV18 to TRBJ2-7; possibly TRBD2 for D (6 bases). This CDR3 is built from 13 residues. Germline CDR1 is KGHSH and CDR2 is LQKENI. The V end was cut by 3 bases, the J end by 6 bases, with 12 bases between. Written as DNA, the CDR3 is TGTGCCAGCTCACCGGAGGGTAGGGGCGAGCAGTACTTC. It encodes CASSPEGRGEQYF.

This clone was seen only once. The V gene is TRBV12-5, the J gene TRBJ2-7; the match to TRBD2 covers 7 bases. J lost 4 bases, V lost 2 bases, and 5 bases had no gene match. Germline V gene lookup returns CDR1 LGHNT and CDR2 FRNRAP. The CDR3 totals 14 residues. CDR3 protein: CASGLRGVGYEQYF. DNA for the CDR3: TGTGCTAGTGGTTTGCGGGGGGTTGGGTACGAGCAGTACTTC.

This chain connects TRBV28 to TRBJ1-5; 8 bases agree with TRBD1. The germline CDR1 and CDR2 sequences are MDHEN and SYDVKM. CDR3 length equals 12 residues. In nucleotides, the CDR3 is TGTGCAACAGGGGGAAACAATCAGCCCCAGCATTTT. It specifies CATGGNNQPQHF. Full variable domain (outside the CDR3, taken from reference TRBV28 and TRBJ1-5): DVKVTQSSRYLVKRTGEKVFLECVQDMDHENMFWYRQDPGLGLRLIYFSYDVKMKEKGDIPEGYSVSREKKERFSLILESASTNQTSMYLCATGGNNQPQHFGDGTRLSIL.

The rearrangement joins TRBV7-2 to TRBJ2-4, with 7 bases matching TRBD2. This CDR3 contains 15 residues. CDR1 SGHTA and CDR2 FQGNSA come from the germline V gene. With 0 bases clipped from V and 8 bases from J, the junction kept 7 bases outside the gene matches. This chain's CDR3 is CASSLAAGAGHIQYF. The DNA of the CDR3 is TGTGCCAGCAGCTTAGCCGCCGGAGCGGGGCACATTCAGTACTTC. The whole variable domain, remainder taken from reference TRBV7-2 and TRBJ2-4, is GAGVSQSPSNKVTEKGKDVELRCDPISGHTALYWYRQSLGQGLEFLIYFQGNSAPDKSGLPSDRFSAERTGGSVSTLTIQRTQQEDSAVYLCASSLAAGAGHIQYFGAGTRLSVL.

The J gene is TRBJ1-2, the V gene TRBV28, with D unresolved. Looked up from germline, CDR1 is MDHEN and CDR2 is SYDVKM. The CDR3 is 11 amino acids. V was pared by 6 bases and J by 7 bases, with 9 bases between. DNA for the CDR3: TGTGCCAGCAGACGCCTCAGTGGCTACACCTTC. It is translated as CASRRLSGYTF.

This chain uses TRBV28 with TRBJ2-2, with D maybe TRBD1 (5 bases). Germline loops: CDR1 MDHEN, CDR2 SYDVKM. V gave up 6 bases and J gave up 9 bases, with 20 bases separating them. The CDR3 runs 15 residues. Here the CDR3 reads CASSPRRRVAWELFF. The CDR3 coding sequence is TGTGCCAGCAGCCCTCGCCGCAGGGTGGCGTGGGAGCTGTTTTTT.

The chain couples TRBV15 to TRBJ2-3; 7 nucleotides line up with TRBD2. The germline CDR1 and CDR2 sequences are LNHNV and YYDKDF (reference sequence). The CDR3 extends over 18 amino acids. The V segment lost 5 bases and the J segment 5 bases; nucleotides outside the gene matches: 19. CDR3 sequence reads: CATSGRTESGIWEDTQYF. DNA of the CDR3: TGTGCCACCAGCGGACGGACGGAAAGCGGGATATGGGAAGATACGCAGTATTTT.

The chain has TRBV6-6 and TRBJ1-1, with D possibly matching TRBD1 (5 bases). In germline, CDR1 is MNHNY, CDR2 SVGAGI (reference sequence). V was cut by 2 bases and J by 5 bases, with 12 bases left in between. CDR3 length: 14 amino acids. The CDR3 region has the DNA TGTGCCAGCAGTTACCCTCTCGGGGGGACTGAAGCTTTCTTT. Translation gives CASSYPLGGTEAFF.

This chain's CDR3 is CASSAGQGSYNEQFF. The CDR3 DNA sequence: TGCGCCAGCAGCGCCGGACAGGGATCCTACAATGAGCAGTTCTTC. The chain joins TRBV5-1 to TRBJ2-1; 8 positions agree with TRBD1. The CDR3 consists of 15 residues. Trimming cost V 4 bases and J 1 base; bases outside gene matches: 4. Germline V CDR1 and CDR2: SGHRS, YFSETQ.

J is TRBJ2-3 and V is TRBV14; 10 bases align to TRBD2. The junction had 10 bases not matched to a gene; V was cut back by 5 bases and J by 5 bases. The CDR3 contains 16 residues. Germline V gives CDR1 SGHDN, CDR2 FVKESK. CDR3 sequence reads: CASSFSSGSPRDTQYF. CDR3 bases: TGTGCCAGCAGCTTCTCTAGCGGGAGCCCCCGAGATACGCAGTATTTT.

The chain joins TRBV7-9 to TRBJ2-7; the match to TRBD1 covers 7 bases. This CDR3 region has 14 residues. Germline values: CDR1 SEHNR, CDR2 FQNEAQ (reference sequence). With 6 bases clipped from V and 4 bases from J, the junction kept 9 bases outside the gene matches. CDR3 region: CASRTGTVPYEQYF. CDR3 coding DNA: TGTGCCAGCAGAACCGGGACAGTTCCTTACGAGCAGTACTTC.

The V call is TRBV30, the J call TRBJ1-2; 10 bases are shared with TRBD1. The CDR3 sequence is 16 residues long. Germline V gene lookup returns CDR1 GTSNPN and CDR2 SVGIG (reference sequence). V lost 8 bases, J lost 4 bases, and 16 bases stayed unmatched. This chain's CDR3 is CAGSGTGARIGYGYTF. The CDR3 DNA reads TGTGCCGGTTCCGGGACAGGGGCCAGAATCGGCTATGGCTACACCTTC.

The CDR3: CASSITSYNEQFF. The CDR3, as DNA: TGTGCCAGTAGTATTACTTCCTACAATGAGCAGTTCTTC. This chain joins TRBV19 and TRBJ2-1; D gene ambiguous. Germline V gives CDR1 LNHDA, CDR2 SQIVND (reference sequence). Trimming removed 3 bases at V and 1 base at J, with 4 bases between. The CDR3 spans 13 residues.

This chain links TRBV5-8 with TRBJ1-5, with D tentatively TRBD1 (6 bases). The V gene lost 0 bases and the J gene lost 4 bases, with 11 bases spanning the gap. Per germline, CDR1 SGHTS and CDR2 YDEGEE. The CDR3 is 15 amino acids. DNA for the CDR3: TGTGCCAGCAGCTTGGAGGGGGTTTGGAATCAGCCCCAGCATTTT. It specifies CASSLEGVWNQPQHF.

This chain connects TRBV5-5 to TRBJ2-7; maybe TRBD1 (5 bases). V was shortened by 4 bases and J by 6 bases, with 17 bases between the two germline ends. The CDR3 sequence is 14 residues long. In germline, CDR1 is SGHKS, CDR2 YYEKEE (reference sequence). The CDR3 loop reads CASSPPWGFAEQYF. The CDR3 DNA reads TGTGCCAGCAGCCCGCCCTGGGGCTTCGCCGAGCAGTACTTC.

The genes are TRBV19 and TRBJ2-7; 13 bases fit TRBD2. Germline V gene data show CDR1 as LNHDA and CDR2 as SQIVND (reference sequence). Trimming took 6 bases from V and 7 from J; bases not matched to a gene: 9. CDR3 length: 15 residues. In DNA form, the CDR3 reads TGTGCCAGTAGACCACTAGCGGGAGGGCCAAAAGAGCAGTACTTC. It is translated as CASRPLAGGPKEQYF.

The rearrangement joins TRBV10-2 to TRBJ1-5; 8 bases map to TRBD1. The J segment lost 2 bases and the V segment lost 7 bases, leaving 7 bases of the junction unmatched. Per germline, CDR1 WSHSY and CDR2 SAAADI. There are 15 residues in the CDR3. CDR3 DNA: TGCGCCAGCAAGGGAGGACAGGGAGGCAATCAGCCCCAGCATTTT. Translated: CASKGGQGGNQPQHF.

The chain is built from TRBV7-9 and TRBJ2-1, with 13 nucleotides matching TRBD2. The V and J ends lost 4 bases and 6 bases, in that order; junction bases with no gene match: 6. CDR3 length: 16 amino acids. Germline values: CDR1 SEHNR, CDR2 FQNEAQ (reference sequence). In nucleotides, the CDR3 is TGTGCCAGCAGCTCCAAACTAGCGGGAGGGCCCAATGAGCAGTTCTTC. It yields the protein CASSSKLAGGPNEQFF.

The V call is TRBV27, the J call TRBJ1-4; no clear D. The CDR3 sequence is 14 residues long. The V end was cut by 6 bases, the J end by 5 bases, with 13 bases between. Germline CDR1 MNHEY, CDR2 SMNVEV (reference sequence). The DNA of the CDR3 is TGTGCCAGCAGGGGAGGGTCCCCGAATGAAAAACTGTTTTTT. Residues: CASRGGSPNEKLFF.